The 5 T cell receptor beta chains below come from one sample, sequenced in a study of identical twins. TCRdb reprocessed the 5' RACE reads with MiXCR, giving one entry per CDR3 protein. The sample records approximately 700,000 distinct CDR3 sequences, approximately 18% being singletons. The data were also submitted as part of a second study, on T cells expressing NK-cell markers.

The sample comprised PBMCs. The receptors here all came from a woman aged 18-29 years in good health.

This clonotype was seen a few times. The chain recombines TRBV20-1 with TRBJ2-3; no firm D call. The CDR3 is 15 amino acids. Germline CDR1 and CDR2: DFQATT and SNEGSKA (reference sequence). Trimming shortened V by 2 bases and J by 3 bases, and 15 bases separated the two germline ends. CDR3 bases: TGCAGTGCTAGAAGTTTACCATTGGGAACAGATACGCAGTATTTT. It yields the protein CSARSLPLGTDTQYF.

A note on this clonotype: A much larger clonotype is one base distant, so this may be a read error. This chain uses TRBV5-1 with TRBJ2-1, with 10 nucleotides matching TRBD1. CDR1 is SGHRS, CDR2 YFSETQ, per germline. This CDR3 has 19 amino acids. The V and J ends lost 0 bases and 2 bases, in that order; junction bases with no gene match: 11. DNA of the CDR3: TGCGCCAGCAGCTTGGGGACAGGGGGATCGGCCAGCCCCTACAATGAGCAGTTCTTC. Translating gives CASSLGTGGSASPYNEQFF.

This clonotype was counted ten times or more. The chain employs TRBV5-1 and TRBJ2-2; D uncertain. Trimming cost V 4 bases and J 5 bases, with 18 bases left between them. The germline V gene encodes CDR1 SGHRS and CDR2 YFSETQ. CDR3 length: 16 residues. The CDR3 DNA follows: TGCGCCAGCAGCAGAAAAGTAGGCCTGCGGACCGGGGAGCTGTTTTTT. Its protein is CASSRKVGLRTGELFF.

Turning to this clonotype: A read error may account for a junction end that differs from germline. J is TRBJ2-7 and V is TRBV7-9; 10 bases fit TRBD1. The CDR3 covers 15 residues. Germline assignment: CDR1 SEHNR and CDR2 FQNEAQ (reference sequence). The CDR3 loop is CASKDRGGYYYVQYF. The CDR3 nucleotides are TGTGCCAGCAAGGACAGGGGGGGATATTACTACGTGCAGTACTTC.

The chain couples TRBV12-3 or TRBV12-4 to TRBJ2-2, with 10 bases lining up with TRBD1. This CDR3 comprises 18 residues. Trimming took 4 bases from V and 3 from J; bases not matched to a gene: 11. Here the CDR3 reads CASSSYGGTGEDTGELFF. The CDR3 bases are TGTGCCAGCAGTTCTTACGGGGGGACAGGGGAGGACACCGGGGAGCTGTTTTTT.